Presented here are 13 T cell receptor beta chains from one specimen sequenced in a study of Graves' ophthalmopathy and Graves' hyperthyroidism. RNA transcripts were the source from which TCR beta CDR3 regions were amplified. The library came from an HTBI-primed first-round RT-PCR and a second-round multiplex PCR. MiXCR was run by TCRdb on the multiplex PCR reads, yielding one entry per CDR3 protein. Counted here are around 1,000,000 distinct CDR3 sequences, about two fifths occurring once; the ten biggest clones make up over 8.5%. The sample consisted of peripheral blood or thyroid tissue (not recorded which). The source is an adult man with Graves' hyperthyroidism.

This rearrangement joins TRBV10-3 to TRBJ1-6, with D unclear. Trimming took 10 bases from V and 5 from J, leaving 18 bases between them. Germline assignment: CDR1 ENHRY and CDR2 SYGVKD. The CDR3 covers 15 residues. CDR3 DNA sequence: TGTGCCAGCAGGTCGGGAGGGATACATAATTCACCCCTCCACTTT. It yields the protein CASRSGGIHNSPLHF.

The table lists this clonotype with many counts. The chain has TRBV7-2 and TRBJ2-7, with unresolved D. Germline CDR1 is SGHTA and CDR2 is FQGNSA. The CDR3 length is 13 residues. V lost 1 base and J lost 6, with 10 bases in between. CDR3: CASSLGLQREQYF. In nucleotides, the CDR3 is TGTGCCAGCAGCTTAGGGTTGCAGCGCGAGCAGTACTTC.

Comments on this clonotype: A read error may account for a junction end that differs from germline. The V gene is TRBV7-3, the J gene TRBJ1-2; D unclear. Germline assignment: CDR1 SGHTA and CDR2 FQGTGA. This CDR3 has 16 amino acids. The CDR3 DNA reads TGCGCCAGCAGCCAAGATCTTGTAGGGATTAACTATGGCTACACCTTC. It specifies CASSQDLVGINYGYTF.

Only a few counts were recorded for this clonotype. The CDR3: CSARKTDTYEQYF. CDR3 in DNA: TGCAGTGCTCGAAAGACTGATACCTACGAGCAGTACTTC. This chain joins TRBV20-1 and TRBJ2-7; D uncertain. CDR3 length: 13 residues. Trimming shortened V by 5 bases and J by 2 bases, and 13 bases separated the two germline ends. Germline V gene data show CDR1 as DFQATT and CDR2 as SNEGSKA (reference sequence).

The chain uses TRBV15 and TRBJ2-6, with 7 bases that match TRBD1. Germline CDR1 and CDR2: LNHNV and YYDKDF (reference sequence). Losses at the gene ends were 4 bases for V and 4 bases for J; bases not matched to a gene: 4. The CDR3 has 15 amino acids. The CDR3 region is CATSTGGSGANVLTF. CDR3 DNA: TGTGCCACCAGCACAGGGGGATCGGGGGCCAACGTCCTGACTTTC.

V is TRBV19 and J is TRBJ2-2; 9 bases match TRBD1. Germline V lookup: CDR1 LNHDA, CDR2 SQIVND (reference sequence). CDR3 size: 14 residues. J gave up 9 bases and V 5 bases, and 7 bases lay outside the gene matches. The CDR3 loop is CASSGVQGARELFF. CDR3 in DNA: TGTGCCAGTAGTGGCGTACAGGGGGCGCGGGAGCTGTTTTTT.

This chain joins TRBV20-1 and TRBJ1-4, with D perhaps matching TRBD1 (5 bases). CDR3 size: 13 residues. V was pared by 8 bases and J by 8 bases, with 18 bases between. The germline gives CDR1 DFQATT, CDR2 SNEGSKA (reference sequence). CDR3 bases: TGCAGTTCGGGGGAAGGGGCGCGAGAAAAACTGTTTTTT. This encodes CSSGEGAREKLFF.

This clonotype was counted ten times or more. This chain joins TRBV24-1 and TRBJ2-2; D remains ambiguous. This CDR3 comprises 13 residues. Germline V gene sequence: CDR1 KGHDR, CDR2 SFDVKD. Trimming removed 7 bases at V and 4 bases at J, with 9 bases between. Here the CDR3 DNA reads TGTGCCACCAGCCCCGTCGCCACCGGGGAGCTGTTTTTT. As protein: CATSPVATGELFF.

The table lists this clonotype with many counts. The chain joins TRBV7-7 to TRBJ2-5; D tentatively reads TRBD1 or TRBD2 (6 bases each). This CDR3 contains 14 residues. The V end was cut by 1 base, the J end by 5 bases, with 11 bases between. The germline V gene has CDR1 SSHAT and CDR2 FNYEAQ (reference sequence). The CDR3 sequence is CASSLGGAAETQYF. The CDR3 DNA reads as TGTGCCAGCAGCTTAGGGGGGGCGGCGGAGACCCAGTACTTC.

The chain employs TRBV20-1 and TRBJ2-7; the match to TRBD2 covers 8 bases. After removal of 7 bases from V and 4 bases from J, the junction contained 6 bases not matched to a gene. The CDR3 has 12 amino acids. Germline CDR1 and CDR2: DFQATT and SNEGSKA (reference sequence). As DNA, the CDR3 is TGCAGTGTCCGGGAGGGCCATTACGAGCAGTACTTC. It encodes CSVREGHYEQYF.

The chain joins TRBV5-1 to TRBJ2-2; D is tentatively TRBD1 or TRBD2 (5 bases each). V lost 3 bases and J lost 6, with 12 bases in between. This CDR3 contains 14 residues. Per germline, CDR1 SGHRS and CDR2 YFSETQ. The DNA of the CDR3 is TGCGCCAGCAGCTGGGGGTGGCTACCCGGGGAGCTGTTTTTT. It yields the protein CASSWGWLPGELFF.

As regards this clonotype: Germline is not matched at one junction end, which may reflect a read error. This rearrangement joins TRBV12-3 or TRBV12-4 to TRBJ2-7; 9 bases match TRBD1. This CDR3 has 8 residues. The CDR3 is CASRGQGF. CDR3 nucleotide sequence: TGTGCCAGCAGGGGACAGGGCTTC.

In this sample, this clonotype turned up many times. This rearrangement joins TRBV4-2 to TRBJ1-3; D gene ambiguous. The CDR3 has 15 residues. V was shortened by 0 bases and J by 0 bases, with 6 bases between the two germline ends. Germline V lookup: CDR1 LGHNA, CDR2 YNFKEQ. The CDR3 protein is CASSQEWSSGNTIYF. The CDR3 region has the DNA TGTGCCAGCAGCCAAGAGTGGAGCTCTGGAAACACCATATATTTT.